The rows below give T cell receptor beta chains drawn from one sample of a study of technical replicates of blood from a few donors. The method was immunoSEQ multiplex PCR; TCRdb's version includes in-frame clones alone and lacks a portion of them. The sample has 74,000 or so clones; roughly 96% are singletons. The sample taken for sequencing was T cells isolated from PBMCs. The receptors here all came from a human donor in good health. Both conserved end residues are part of each CDR3. The D gene is left open where the match is weak. Clone size is not always given. Where it is, it says once, few, many or a class for expanded clones.

V: TRBV6-6; J: TRBJ1-1; length: 13; size: .; D: .; DNA: TGTGCCAGTAGGGAGCGCCTGAACACTGAAGCTTTCTTT; CDR3: CASRERLNTEAFF
V: TRBV25-1; J: TRBJ2-5; length: 13; size: .; D: TRBD1; DNA: TGTGCCAGCAGTGAGCAAGGGGGCGAGACCCAGTACTTC; CDR3: CASSEQGGETQYF
V: TRBV18; J: TRBJ1-4; length: 15; size: .; D: .; DNA: TGTGCCAGCTCACAGGGAGATGCAACTAATGAAAAACTGTTTTTT; CDR3: CASSQGDATNEKLFF
V: TRBV27; J: TRBJ1-1; length: 16; size: .; D: TRBD1; DNA: TGTGCCAGCAGCCCGACAGGGGCGATAATTAACACTGAAGCTTTCTTT; CDR3: CASSPTGAIINTEAFF
V: TRBV6-1; J: TRBJ2-7; length: 14; size: .; D: TRBD2; DNA: TGTGCCAGCAGTCGGGAGCGGGACTCCTACGAGCAGTACTTC; CDR3: CASSRERDSYEQYF
V: TRBV27; J: TRBJ2-2; length: 11; size: few; D: .; DNA: TGTGCCAGCAGTTTCGCCGGGGAGCTGTTTTTT; CDR3: CASSFAGELFF
V: TRBV29-1; J: TRBJ1-1; length: 14; size: .; D: TRBD1; DNA: TGCAGCGTTCATTCCAGGGGGCGCATTACTGAAGCTTTCTTT; CDR3: CSVHSRGRITEAFF
V: TRBV27; J: TRBJ2-3; length: 14; size: .; D: .; DNA: TGTGCCAGCATAGACCTGACAGACACAGATACGCAGTATTTT; CDR3: CASIDLTDTDTQYF
V: TRBV6-1; J: TRBJ1-1; length: 14; size: .; D: TRBD1; DNA: TGTGCCAGTTTTCCGACAGGGGCGCACACTGAAGCTTTCTTT; CDR3: CASFPTGAHTEAFF
V: TRBV4-1; J: TRBJ2-1; length: 15; size: .; D: TRBD2; DNA: TGCGCCAGCAGCGCGCCGAGCGGGAGTATCAATGAGCAGTTCTTC; CDR3: CASSAPSGSINEQFF
V: TRBV9; J: TRBJ2-1; length: 15; size: .; D: TRBD2; DNA: TGTGCCAGCAGCGAGTCCGGGACTAACAATAATGAGCAGTTCTTC; CDR3: CASSESGTNNNEQFF
V: TRBV7-9; J: TRBJ2-7; length: 15; size: .; D: TRBD1; DNA: TGTGCCAGCAGCTGGGACAGTTATAGCTCCTACGAGCAGTACTTC; CDR3: CASSWDSYSSYEQYF
V: TRBV28; J: TRBJ1-1; length: 16; size: .; D: TRBD1; DNA: TGTGCCAGCAGGCCACCGACAGGGGGAAGGGGACCGGAAGCTTTCTTT; CDR3: CASRPPTGGRGPEAFF
V: TRBV5-4; J: TRBJ2-5; length: 15; size: .; D: TRBD2; DNA: TGTGCCAGCAGCTTGGGGCCCACTAGCGAAGAGACCCAGTACTTC; CDR3: CASSLGPTSEETQYF
V: TRBV2; J: TRBJ2-7; length: 14; size: .; D: .; DNA: TGTGCCAGCAGTGAAGCGGGACTGGACTACGAGCAGTACTTC; CDR3: CASSEAGLDYEQYF
V: TRBV30; J: TRBJ1-1; length: 13; size: once; D: TRBD1; DNA: TGTGCCTGGAGTCGGACAGGGGGCTCTGAAGCTTTCTTT; CDR3: CAWSRTGGSEAFF
V: TRBV6-4; J: TRBJ1-4; length: 11; size: once; D: .; DNA: TGTGCCAGCATTGTCCCGGAAAAACTGTTTTTT; CDR3: CASIVPEKLFF
V: TRBV4-1; J: TRBJ2-5; length: 13; size: .; D: .; DNA: TGCGCCAGCAGCCTCAGGGTTACAGAGACCCAGTACTTC; CDR3: CASSLRVTETQYF
V: TRBV9; J: TRBJ2-5; length: 14; size: .; D: TRBD1; DNA: TGTGCCAGCAGCGTCGACAGGGTAGGGGAGACCCAGTACTTC; CDR3: CASSVDRVGETQYF
V: TRBV29-1; J: TRBJ1-3; length: 13; size: once; D: .; DNA: TGCAGCGTTGAGACACCCTCTGGAAACACCATATATTTT; CDR3: CSVETPSGNTIYF
V: TRBV28; J: TRBJ1-1; length: 14; size: few; D: TRBD1; DNA: TGTGCCAGCACCGAGGACAGGGTGAACACTGAAGCTTTCTTT; CDR3: CASTEDRVNTEAFF
V: TRBV27; J: TRBJ2-1; length: 16; size: .; D: TRBD2; DNA: TGTGCCAGCAGGTCTAACGAACTAGCGGTATACAATGAGCAGTTCTTC; CDR3: CASRSNELAVYNEQFF
V: TRBV6-1; J: TRBJ2-7; length: 14; size: .; D: .; DNA: TGTGCCACCTCCTCGATACACGGGTCCTACGAGCAGTACTTC; CDR3: CATSSIHGSYEQYF
V: TRBV2; J: TRBJ2-1; length: 14; size: once; D: TRBD2; DNA: TGTGCCAGCAGCACACTAGCGGAGTACAATGAGCAGTTCTTC; CDR3: CASSTLAEYNEQFF
V: TRBV19; J: TRBJ1-5; length: 15; size: .; D: TRBD1; DNA: TGTGCCAGTAGTGCCGGACAGGGGGCCAGGCAGCCCCAGCATTTT; CDR3: CASSAGQGARQPQHF
V: TRBV6-1; J: TRBJ2-7; length: 15; size: .; D: TRBD1; DNA: TGTGCCAGCAGTCCCCGGACAGGGGATCCCTACGAGCAGTACTTC; CDR3: CASSPRTGDPYEQYF
V: TRBV5-5; J: TRBJ2-6; length: 15; size: .; D: .; DNA: TGTGCCAGCAGCTTGAGGGGATCAGGGGCCAACGTCCTGACTTTC; CDR3: CASSLRGSGANVLTF
V: TRBV12-5; J: TRBJ2-1; length: 18; size: .; D: TRBD2; DNA: TGTGCTAGTGGTTTGAGAGACGGACTAGCGGGAGCTCGCAATGAGCAGTTCTTC; CDR3: CASGLRDGLAGARNEQFF
V: TRBV19; J: TRBJ1-5; length: 13; size: .; D: .; DNA: TGTGCCAGTAGTATAGATATCGATCAGCCCCAGCATTTT; CDR3: CASSIDIDQPQHF
V: TRBV25-1; J: TRBJ2-7; length: 13; size: .; D: .; DNA: TGTGCCAGCAGTGAATCAGGGTACTACGAGCAGTACTTC; CDR3: CASSESGYYEQYF
V: TRBV10-3; J: TRBJ2-2; length: 15; size: .; D: .; DNA: TGTGCCTCCTTCTCCCCTAGCCTGAACACCGGGGAGCTGTTTTTT; CDR3: CASFSPSLNTGELFF
V: TRBV9; J: TRBJ2-1; length: 14; size: .; D: .; DNA: TGTGCCAGCAGCGTAGATGCCCCGGGGAATGAGCAGTTCTTC; CDR3: CASSVDAPGNEQFF
V: TRBV9; J: TRBJ2-5; length: 15; size: .; D: .; DNA: TGTGCCAGCAGCCAGGCCCAGGGAGGATTGGAGACCCAGTACTTC; CDR3: CASSQAQGGLETQYF
V: TRBV4-2; J: TRBJ1-3; length: 16; size: .; D: .; DNA: TGTGCCAGCAGCCAAGATGCGGGCCTTGGCGGAAACACCATATATTTT; CDR3: CASSQDAGLGGNTIYF
V: TRBV9; J: TRBJ2-2; length: 15; size: .; D: .; DNA: TGTGCCAGCAGCGTAGACTCTTTTGGTACCCGGGAGCTGTTTTTT; CDR3: CASSVDSFGTRELFF
V: TRBV5-6; J: TRBJ1-1; length: 14; size: .; D: TRBD1; DNA: TGTGCCAGCAGCTCCTGGACAGGGGGGACTGAAGCTTTCTTT; CDR3: CASSSWTGGTEAFF
V: TRBV5-1; J: TRBJ1-5; length: 18; size: .; D: .; DNA: TGCGCCAGCAGCTTGCCCCACGCGGAGGAATATAGCAATCAGCCCCAGCATTTT; CDR3: CASSLPHAEEYSNQPQHF
V: TRBV6-5; J: TRBJ1-5; length: 14; size: .; D: TRBD1; DNA: TGTGCCAGCCGGGGACAGGGATTCAATCAGCCCCAGCATTTT; CDR3: CASRGQGFNQPQHF
V: TRBV5-1; J: TRBJ1-1; length: 14; size: .; D: .; DNA: TGCGCCAGCAGCTTATTCCCCCAGGACACTGAAGCTTTCTTT; CDR3: CASSLFPQDTEAFF
V: TRBV9; J: TRBJ2-1; length: 15; size: .; D: TRBD2; DNA: TGTGCCAGCAGCCTTGGAGCTAGCGGGGGCAATGAGCAGTTCTTC; CDR3: CASSLGASGGNEQFF
V: TRBV29-1; J: TRBJ1-1; length: 13; size: .; D: .; DNA: TGCAGCGCCCGACAAGGAGGGAACACTGAAGCTTTCTTT; CDR3: CSARQGGNTEAFF
V: TRBV7-8; J: TRBJ2-5; length: 16; size: .; D: TRBD2; DNA: TGTGCCAGCAGCTTTCCGACTAGCGGGAGGAGGGAGACCCAGTACTTC; CDR3: CASSFPTSGRRETQYF
V: TRBV29-1; J: TRBJ2-7; length: 14; size: .; D: .; DNA: TGCAGCGTGGGAACTCGGGACAACTCCTACGAGCAGTACTTC; CDR3: CSVGTRDNSYEQYF
V: TRBV25-1; J: TRBJ2-1; length: 14; size: .; D: .; DNA: TGTGCCAGCAGTGCGTCTACAGATTACAATGAGCAGTTCTTC; CDR3: CASSASTDYNEQFF
V: TRBV25-1; J: TRBJ2-7; length: 14; size: .; D: .; DNA: TGTGCCAGCAGTGAAGTGAATCTAGACTACGAGCAGTACTTC; CDR3: CASSEVNLDYEQYF
V: TRBV2; J: TRBJ2-3; length: 15; size: .; D: .; DNA: TGTGCCAGCAGTGAACGGCGGATGAACACAGATACGCAGTATTTT; CDR3: CASSERRMNTDTQYF
V: TRBV19; J: TRBJ1-2; length: 14; size: .; D: TRBD1; DNA: TGTGCCAGTACCCGGCAGGGGGCCAACTATGGCTACACCTTC; CDR3: CASTRQGANYGYTF
V: TRBV5-1; J: TRBJ1-5; length: 14; size: .; D: .; DNA: TGCGCCAGCAGCCCAATGACAGGAGATCAGCCCCAGCATTTT; CDR3: CASSPMTGDQPQHF
V: TRBV29-1; J: TRBJ2-1; length: 10; size: .; D: .; DNA: TGCAGCGTGGAGGGGAATGAGCAGTTCTTC; CDR3: CSVEGNEQFF
V: TRBV29-1; J: TRBJ2-1; length: 11; size: few; D: .; DNA: TGCAGCGTTAAGGGGTACAATGAGCAGTTCTTC; CDR3: CSVKGYNEQFF
V: TRBV6-5; J: TRBJ1-1; length: 13; size: .; D: .; DNA: TGTACCAGCAGTTACTCCGAGGGGGTTTCGGCTTTCTTT; CDR3: CTSSYSEGVSAFF
V: TRBV30; J: TRBJ2-2; length: 14; size: once; D: .; DNA: TGTGCCTGGGAATCCAAGCGGCGTCCCGGGGAGCTGTTTTTT; CDR3: CAWESKRRPGELFF
V: TRBV30; J: TRBJ2-7; length: 14; size: .; D: .; DNA: TGTGCCTGGAGTGTACAGCGGGCCCCCTACGAGCAGTACTTC; CDR3: CAWSVQRAPYEQYF
V: TRBV5-1; J: TRBJ2-1; length: 12; size: .; D: .; DNA: TGCGCCAGCAGCTTGGACAGGTATGAGCAGTTCTTC; CDR3: CASSLDRYEQFF
V: TRBV28; J: TRBJ1-2; length: 14; size: .; D: TRBD1; DNA: TGTGCCAGCAGAATCCCCGGGACAGACTATGGCTACACCTTC; CDR3: CASRIPGTDYGYTF